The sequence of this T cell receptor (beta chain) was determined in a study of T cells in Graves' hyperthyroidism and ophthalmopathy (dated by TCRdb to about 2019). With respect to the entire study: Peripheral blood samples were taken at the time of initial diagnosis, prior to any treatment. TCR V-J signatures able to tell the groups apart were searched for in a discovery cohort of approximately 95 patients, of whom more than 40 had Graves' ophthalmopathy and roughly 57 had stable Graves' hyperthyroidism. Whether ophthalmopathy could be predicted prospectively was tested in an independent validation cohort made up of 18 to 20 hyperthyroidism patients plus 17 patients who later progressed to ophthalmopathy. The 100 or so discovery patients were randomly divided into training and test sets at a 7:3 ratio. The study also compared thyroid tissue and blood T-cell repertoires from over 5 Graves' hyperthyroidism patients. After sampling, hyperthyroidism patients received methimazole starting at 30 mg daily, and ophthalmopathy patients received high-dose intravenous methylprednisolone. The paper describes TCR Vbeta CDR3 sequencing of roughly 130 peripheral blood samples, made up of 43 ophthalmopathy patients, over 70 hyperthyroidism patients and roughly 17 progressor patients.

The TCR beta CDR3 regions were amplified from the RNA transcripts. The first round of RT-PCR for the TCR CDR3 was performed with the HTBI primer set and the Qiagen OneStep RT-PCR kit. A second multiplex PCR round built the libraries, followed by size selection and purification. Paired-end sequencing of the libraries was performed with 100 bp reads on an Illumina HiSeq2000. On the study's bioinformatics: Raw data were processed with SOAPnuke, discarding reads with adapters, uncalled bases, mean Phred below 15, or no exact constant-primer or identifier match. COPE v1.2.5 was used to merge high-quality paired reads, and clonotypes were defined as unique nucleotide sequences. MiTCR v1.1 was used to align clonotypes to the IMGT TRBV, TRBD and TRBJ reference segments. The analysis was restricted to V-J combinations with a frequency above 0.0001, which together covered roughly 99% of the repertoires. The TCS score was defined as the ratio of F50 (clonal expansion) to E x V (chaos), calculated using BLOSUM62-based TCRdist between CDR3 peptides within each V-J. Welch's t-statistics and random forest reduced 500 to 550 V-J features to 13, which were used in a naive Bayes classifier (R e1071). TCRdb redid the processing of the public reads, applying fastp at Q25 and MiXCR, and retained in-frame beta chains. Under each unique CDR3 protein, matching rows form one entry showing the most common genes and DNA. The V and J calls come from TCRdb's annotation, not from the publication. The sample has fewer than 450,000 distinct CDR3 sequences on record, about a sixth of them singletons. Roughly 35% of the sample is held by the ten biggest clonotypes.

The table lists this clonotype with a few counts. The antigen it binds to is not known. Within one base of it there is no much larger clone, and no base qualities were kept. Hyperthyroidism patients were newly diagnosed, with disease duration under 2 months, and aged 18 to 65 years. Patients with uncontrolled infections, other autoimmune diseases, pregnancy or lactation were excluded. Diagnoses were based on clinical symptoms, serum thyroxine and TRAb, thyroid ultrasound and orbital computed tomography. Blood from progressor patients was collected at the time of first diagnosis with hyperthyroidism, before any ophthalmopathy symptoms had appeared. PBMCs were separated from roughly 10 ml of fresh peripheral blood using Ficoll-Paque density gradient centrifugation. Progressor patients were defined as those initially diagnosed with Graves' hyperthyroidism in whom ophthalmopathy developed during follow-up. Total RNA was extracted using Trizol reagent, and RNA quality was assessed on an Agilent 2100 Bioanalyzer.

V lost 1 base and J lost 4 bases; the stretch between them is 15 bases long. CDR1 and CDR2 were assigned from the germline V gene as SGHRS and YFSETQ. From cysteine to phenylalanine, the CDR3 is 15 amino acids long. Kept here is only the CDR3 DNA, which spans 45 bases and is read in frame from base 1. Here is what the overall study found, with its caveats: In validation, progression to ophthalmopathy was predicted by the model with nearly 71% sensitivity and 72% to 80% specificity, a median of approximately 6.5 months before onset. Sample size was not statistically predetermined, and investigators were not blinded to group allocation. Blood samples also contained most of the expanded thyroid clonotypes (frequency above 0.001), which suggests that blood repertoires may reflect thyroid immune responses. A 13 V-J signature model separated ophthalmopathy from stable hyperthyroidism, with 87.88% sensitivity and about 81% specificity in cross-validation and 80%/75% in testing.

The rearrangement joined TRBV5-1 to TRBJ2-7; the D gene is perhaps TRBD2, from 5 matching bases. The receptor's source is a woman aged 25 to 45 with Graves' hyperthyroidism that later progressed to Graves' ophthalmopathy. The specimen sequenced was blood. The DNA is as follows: TGCGCCAGCAGCTTGACCGGGAATGGGATTTACGAGCAGTACTTC. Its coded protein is CASSLTGNGIYEQYF.